The next 13 T cell receptor beta chains were all read from a single sample in a study of vaccination effects on CD4 cells after COVID-19. Sequencing was preceded by expansion of antigen-specific CD4+ T cells with viral peptide pools in the ViraFEST assay. Scientists isolated CD4+ T cells after an approximately 10-day culture period ended. Sequencing was performed with immunoSEQ multiplex PCR; in TCRdb, only in-frame clones are kept and a portion is missing. The sample records about 20,000 clones, around 70% being singletons. These TCRs' antigens remain unknown. Specimen: CD4+ T cells from PBMCs cultured with HCoV-229E spike peptides, collected before COVID-19 vaccination. Receptors were obtained from a human donor who received a COVID-19 vaccine.

The chain combines TRBV6-5 with TRBJ2-1; TRBD2 agrees at 8 bases. This CDR3 is built from 15 residues. The V segment lost 6 bases and the J segment 3 bases; nucleotides outside the gene matches: 7. From germline, CDR1 is MNHEY and CDR2 SVGAGI. The CDR3 here is CASRRSGGRYNEQFF. CDR3 in DNA: TGTGCCAGCAGGAGGAGCGGGGGCCGCTACAATGAGCAGTTCTTC.

The J gene is TRBJ1-4, the V gene TRBV18; the D gene is possibly TRBD1 (5 bases). V was cut by 5 bases and J by 1 base, with 8 bases left in between. From germline, CDR1 is KGHSH and CDR2 LQKENI. The CDR3 is 14 residues long. Here the CDR3 DNA reads TGTGCCAGCTCATTCAGGGTAACTAATGAAAAACTGTTTTTT. Protein: CASSFRVTNEKLFF.

This clone has only a few counts. The chain employs TRBV6-5 and TRBJ1-2; 8 bases map to TRBD1. The J segment lost 1 base and the V segment lost 6 bases, leaving 7 bases of the junction unmatched. The germline gives CDR1 MNHEY, CDR2 SVGAGI. The CDR3 is made up of 15 amino acids. In DNA form, the CDR3 reads TGTGCCAGCAGACCCCAGGGGGCCCATAACTATGGCTACACCTTC. It yields the protein CASRPQGAHNYGYTF.

The chain carries TRBV6-5 and TRBJ2-1; D not resolved. The CDR3 loop spans 13 amino acids. Germline CDR1 MNHEY, CDR2 SVGAGI. With 7 bases removed from V and 3 bases from J, the gap between germline ends came to 10 bases. The DNA of the CDR3 is TGTGCCAGCACCCCTAGATACTACAATGAGCAGTTCTTC. Encoded protein: CASTPRYYNEQFF.

The chain employs TRBV27 and TRBJ2-3; D gene ambiguous. The CDR3 contains 14 residues. V was cut by 6 bases and J by 1 base, with 11 bases left in between. The germline CDR1 and CDR2 sequences are MNHEY and SMNVEV (reference sequence). CDR3 coding DNA: TGTGCCAGCAGAAAGGACGGACGCACAGATACGCAGTATTTT. This codes for CASRKDGRTDTQYF.

This chain links TRBV5-4 with TRBJ2-3, with a possible D match to TRBD1 (6 bases). In germline, CDR1 is SGHNT, CDR2 YYREEE (reference sequence). The CDR3 has 17 residues. V lost 4 bases and J lost 4, with 22 bases in between. For the CDR3, the DNA is TGTGCCAGCAGCCAGGGGAACGGCGCCCCAGGCTCAGATACGCAGTATTTT. Amino acids: CASSQGNGAPGSDTQYF.

The chain employs TRBV4-1 and TRBJ2-3; 7 nucleotides align to TRBD2. The CDR3 totals 17 residues. With V trimmed by 3 bases and J by 4 bases, 13 bases remained unmatched. The V gene's germline CDR1 is MGHRA and CDR2 YSYEKL. CDR3 sequence: CASSHPSGRGVADTQYF. CDR3 coding DNA: TGCGCCAGCAGCCACCCTTCGGGGAGGGGAGTGGCAGATACGCAGTATTTT.

This clone occurred a few times. V usage is TRBV23-1 and J usage is TRBJ2-7, with TRBD1 matching 8 bases. TRBV23-1 falls under the ORF class, with uncertain function. The CDR3 loop spans 15 amino acids. V was pared by 1 base and J by 2 bases, with 4 bases of the junction left unmatched. The CDR3 DNA reads as TGCGCCAGCAGTCAATGGGACAGGTCGACCTACGAGCAGTACTTC. It specifies CASSQWDRSTYEQYF.

The chain couples TRBV5-6 to TRBJ2-7; 12 nucleotides match TRBD1. The V gene end was trimmed by 4 bases and the J gene end by 6 bases; junction bases not matched to a gene: 5. Germline loops: CDR1 SGHDT, CDR2 YYEEEE. The CDR3 consists of 14 residues. CDR3 nucleotide sequence: TGTGCCAGCAGCGGATGGGACAGGGGGCCCGAGCAGTACTTC. It codes for CASSGWDRGPEQYF.

The chain carries TRBV6-5 and TRBJ1-5; D ambiguous. CDR1 MNHEY and CDR2 SVGAGI come from the germline V gene. CDR3 length equals 12 residues. V was trimmed by 6 bases and J by 1 base, leaving 4 bases between them. The CDR3 nucleotides read TGTGCCAGCAGACAGAGCAATCAGCCCCAGCATTTT. Translated: CASRQSNQPQHF.

The rearrangement uses TRBV6-5 and TRBJ1-2; TRBD1 agrees at 9 bases. The CDR3 loop spans 14 amino acids. The germline V gene encodes CDR1 MNHEY and CDR2 SVGAGI. V shed 2 bases, J shed 3 bases, and the junction held 1 base outside the gene matches. Here the CDR3 DNA reads TGTGCCAGCAGTTACGACAGGGGGTACTATGGCTACACCTTC. This translates into CASSYDRGYYGYTF.

The sample holds a few counts of this clone. The genes are TRBV5-4 and TRBJ1-2, with 7 bases fitting TRBD1. V lost 4 bases to trimming and J lost 4 bases; unmatched junction nucleotides: 10. Germline CDR1 and CDR2: SGHNT and YYREEE (reference sequence). This CDR3 is 15 amino acids long. CDR3 protein: CASSHSGGISYGYTF. In nucleotides, the CDR3 is TGTGCCAGCAGCCATTCAGGGGGAATCAGCTATGGCTACACCTTC.

This clone turned up a few times. This rearrangement joins TRBV10-1 to TRBJ1-6; D call uncertain. Deletions cut 2 bases from V and 9 bases from J, with 11 bases between. In germline, CDR1 is WNHNN, CDR2 SYGVQD (reference sequence). The CDR3 spans 14 residues. This CDR3 is CASSEAEMRSPLHF. The CDR3 DNA is TGCGCCAGCAGTGAGGCAGAGATGCGTTCACCCCTCCACTTT.